These 16 T cell receptor beta chains originate from one sample sequenced in a study of blood T cell repertoires in COVID-19. Produced via immunoSEQ multiplex PCR; TCRdb's table is partial and in-frame only. This table holds over 200,000 clones, more than 80% found once. The specimen was PBMCs or T cells enriched from blood (not recorded which). These receptor sequences come from a man aged 55 to 70 who had recovered from COVID-19.

The chain is built from TRBV9 and TRBJ1-6, with TRBD1 matching 7 bases. With V trimmed by 4 bases and J by 6 bases, 7 bases remained unmatched. Germline values: CDR1 SGDLS, CDR2 YYNGEE. CDR3 size: 15 residues. CDR3 DNA: TGTGCCAGCAGCACCACAGGGGCCCCTAATTCACCCCTCCACTTT. Translated, it gives CASSTTGAPNSPLHF.

This clone has just a few counts. The V gene is TRBV7-2, the J gene TRBJ2-7; TRBD1 aligns across 9 bases. CDR3 size: 15 residues. After removal of 4 bases from V and 4 bases from J, the junction contained 8 bases not matched to a gene. Germline V lookup: CDR1 SGHTA, CDR2 FQGNSA. CDR3 region: CASSSSGQGRYEQYF. The CDR3 coding sequence is TGTGCCAGCAGCTCATCAGGACAGGGGAGGTACGAGCAGTACTTC. Variable domain in full (rest from reference TRBV7-2 and TRBJ2-7): GAGVSQSPSNKVTEKGKDVELRCDPISGHTALYWYRQSLGQGLEFLIYFQGNSAPDKSGLPSDRFSAERTGGSVSTLTIQRTQQEDSAVYLCASSSSGQGRYEQYFGPGTRLTVT.

V gene TRBV5-1 combines with J gene TRBJ1-2; TRBD1 matches at 7 bases. There are 15 residues in the CDR3. The trim removed 4 bases at V and 6 bases at J, leaving 12 bases unmatched. Germline CDR1 SGHRS, CDR2 YFSETQ. In DNA, the CDR3 is TGCGCCAGCAGCCGGGAAGGGACAGAGGGGGATGGCTACACCTTC. Residues: CASSREGTEGDGYTF.

The chain uses TRBV3-1 (or the pseudogene TRBV3-2) and TRBJ1-2; perhaps TRBD1 as D (6 bases). Germline V gene sequence: CDR1 LGHDT, CDR2 YNNKEL (reference sequence). Trimming took off 1 base at V and 2 bases at J, with 11 bases between the two ends. This CDR3 has 15 residues. The CDR3: CASSQAVGANYGYTF. As DNA, the CDR3 is TGTGCCAGCAGCCAAGCGGTGGGGGCCAACTATGGCTACACCTTC.

This clone turned up a few times. The V call is TRBV30, the J call TRBJ1-1; 8 bases align to TRBD1. V lost 5 bases, J lost 11 bases, and 10 bases stayed unmatched. The CDR3 has 12 amino acids. Germline V gene lookup returns CDR1 GTSNPN and CDR2 SVGIG (reference sequence). In nucleotides, the CDR3 is TGTGCCTGGGTTACAGGGGGTGCTTGGGCTTTCTTT. Translating gives CAWVTGGAWAFF.

V gene TRBV5-6 combines with J gene TRBJ1-1; 8 nucleotides agree with TRBD1. Per the germline V gene, CDR1 is SGHDT and CDR2 is YYEEEE. The CDR3 totals 14 residues. The V gene end was trimmed by 3 bases and the J gene end by 0 bases; junction bases not matched to a gene: 1. The CDR3 sequence is CASSWTGLNTEAFF. The CDR3 bases are TGTGCCAGCAGCTGGACAGGGTTGAACACTGAAGCTTTCTTT.

J is TRBJ2-7 and V is TRBV3-1 (or the pseudogene TRBV3-2), with D possibly being TRBD2 (5 bases). The CDR3 extends over 12 amino acids. Trimming left V 4 bases short and J 4 bases short, with 8 bases between. Germline CDR1 LGHDT, CDR2 YNNKEL (reference sequence). The CDR3, as DNA: TGTGCCAGCAGCCCGACGGGATACGAGCAGTACTTC. Its translation is CASSPTGYEQYF.

CDR3 sequence reads: CASSYRTGGYGYTF. The CDR3 DNA reads TGTGCCAGCAGTTACCGAACAGGGGGCTATGGCTACACCTTC. This rearrangement joins TRBV6-2 or TRBV6-3 to TRBJ1-2; 8 nucleotides agree with TRBD1. J gave up 4 bases and V 2 bases, and 3 bases lay outside the gene matches. The CDR3 sequence is 14 residues long. Germline V gives CDR1 MNHEY, CDR2 SVGEGT.

In this sample, this clone turned up a few times. The rearrangement uses TRBV6-5 and TRBJ1-5, with TRBD1 as a possible D gene (5 bases). Germline V lookup: CDR1 MNHEY, CDR2 SVGAGI. The length of the CDR3 is 15 residues. The ends were cut back, 4 bases at V and 6 bases at J, with 16 bases in the middle. The CDR3 here is CASSSTAQGGQPQHF. In DNA form, the CDR3 reads TGTGCCAGCAGTTCGACAGCCCAGGGAGGTCAGCCCCAGCATTTT.

Only one count was recorded for this clone. CDR3 nucleotide sequence: TGTGCCAGCAGCCCGGGCGGGGCGGGCAATCAGCCCCAGCATTTT. Protein sequence: CASSPGGAGNQPQHF. The J gene is TRBJ1-5, the V gene TRBV11-3, with a weak D call TRBD1 (5 bases). Trimming stripped 5 bases from V and 2 bases from J, with 13 bases between. The CDR3 runs to 15 residues. The V gene's germline CDR1 is SGHNT and CDR2 YENEEA.

In regard to this clone: Other DNA sequences of this sample code for an identical CDR3. The chain carries TRBV5-1 and TRBJ1-1, with 7 bases identical to TRBD1. This CDR3 is built from 14 residues. V shed 2 bases, J shed 2 bases, and the junction held 3 bases outside the gene matches. Germline-derived CDR1 and CDR2 are SGHRS and YFSETQ. The DNA of the CDR3 is TGCGCCAGCAGCTTAGGGACAGTCAACACTGAAGCTTTCTTT. Its translation is CASSLGTVNTEAFF.

The rearrangement links TRBV30 to TRBJ1-5; D unresolved. Per the germline V gene, CDR1 is GTSNPN and CDR2 is SVGIG (reference sequence). Deletions cut 0 bases from V and 3 bases from J, with 9 bases between. This CDR3 comprises 14 residues. DNA of the CDR3: TGTGCCTGGAGTGTAGCAGGTCTCAATCAGCCCCAGCATTTT. Its translation: CAWSVAGLNQPQHF.

The chain joins TRBV6-5 to TRBJ1-6, with a weak D call TRBD1 (6 bases). This CDR3 region has 14 residues. Germline assignment: CDR1 MNHEY and CDR2 SVGAGI. The V gene lost 2 bases and the J gene lost 5 bases, with 7 bases spanning the gap. The CDR3 region has the DNA TGTGCCAGCAGTTACGAGGGGGATAATTCACCCCTCCACTTT. Its protein is CASSYEGDNSPLHF.

This clone was detected once. The rearrangement joins TRBV6-1 to TRBJ2-7; a possible D gene is TRBD1 (6 bases). The CDR3 is 14 residues long. With 0 bases removed from V and 2 bases from J, the gap between germline ends came to 8 bases. The germline gives CDR1 MNHNS, CDR2 SASEGT. The CDR3 loop reads CASSEAHRAYEQYF. In nucleotides, the CDR3 is TGTGCCAGCAGTGAAGCGCACAGGGCCTACGAGCAGTACTTC.

This clone has a single count. The rearrangement joins TRBV29-1 to TRBJ1-1; perhaps TRBD1 as D (6 bases). Per the germline V gene, CDR1 is SQVTM and CDR2 is ANQGSEA. The CDR3 length is 13 residues. V was trimmed by 6 bases and J by 3 bases, leaving 14 bases between them. CDR3 sequence reads: CSVTLGGDTEAFF. CDR3 nucleotides: TGCAGCGTGACCCTAGGGGGAGACACTGAAGCTTTCTTT.

The chain employs TRBV9 and TRBJ1-3; 11 nucleotides match TRBD1. Germline values: CDR1 SGDLS, CDR2 YYNGEE. The junction had 4 bases not matched to a gene; V was cut back by 2 bases and J by 0 bases. This CDR3 has 17 residues. The CDR3 bases are TGTGCCAGCAGCGTCGGACAGGGGGCCCGCTCTGGAAACACCATATATTTT. Translating gives CASSVGQGARSGNTIYF.